The sequence of this TCR beta chain was determined in a study of glioma-infiltrating T cells after dendritic cell vaccination. Time point meaning: after dendritic cell vaccination, including at tumor progression/relapse. Isocitrate dehydrogenase mutation was absent in all glioblastoma patients. Sequencing used immunoSEQ multiplex PCR; TCRdb keeps in-frame clones, though not all of them. Seen here are tens of thousands of clones, around 90% observed once, and the top ten hold around 2.4%. The CDR3 is 15 residues long. Trimming stripped 7 bases from V and 1 base from J, with 15 bases between. Germline V gene lookup returns CDR1 SNHLY and CDR2 FYNNEI.

Material: blood, obtained after dendritic cell vaccination. The receptor comes from a human donor with glioblastoma. The rearrangement uses TRBV2 and TRBJ2-3, with D possibly TRBD2 on 6 matching bases. In DNA form, the CDR3 reads TGTGCCAGCAAACCGACTAGGGAAGGCACAGATACGCAGTATTTT. Residues: CASKPTREGTDTQYF.